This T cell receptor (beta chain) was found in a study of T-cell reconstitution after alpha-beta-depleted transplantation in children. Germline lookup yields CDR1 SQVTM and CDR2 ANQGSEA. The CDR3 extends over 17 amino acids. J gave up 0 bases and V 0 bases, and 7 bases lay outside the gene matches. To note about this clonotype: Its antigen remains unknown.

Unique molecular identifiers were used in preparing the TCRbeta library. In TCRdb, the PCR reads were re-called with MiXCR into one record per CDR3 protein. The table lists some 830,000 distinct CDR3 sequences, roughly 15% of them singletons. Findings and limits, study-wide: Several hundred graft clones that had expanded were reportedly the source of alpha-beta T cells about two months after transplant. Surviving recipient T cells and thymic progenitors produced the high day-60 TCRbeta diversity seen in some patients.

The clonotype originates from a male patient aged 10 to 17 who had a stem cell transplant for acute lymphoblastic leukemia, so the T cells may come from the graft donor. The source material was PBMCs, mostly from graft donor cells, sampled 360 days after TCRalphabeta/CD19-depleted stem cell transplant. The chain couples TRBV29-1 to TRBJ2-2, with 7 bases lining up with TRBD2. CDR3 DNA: TGCAGCGTTGAAGATCCTAGCGGCTACTCGAACACCGGGGAGCTGTTTTTT. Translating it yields CSVEDPSGYSNTGELFF.